This T cell receptor (beta chain) was documented in a study of T-cell memory formation after mild COVID-19. This clonotype was seen at least ten times. TCRdb redid the calling of the 5' RACE reads with MiXCR, one entry per CDR3 protein. The sample records approximately 450,000 distinct CDR3 sequences, 15% to 20% being singletons. The CDR3 contains 14 residues. After removal of 5 bases from V and 2 bases from J, the junction contained 5 bases not matched to a gene. The J gene is TRBJ2-7, the V gene TRBV12-3 or TRBV12-4; 8 bases are shared with TRBD1. The receptor was derived from an adult woman who had mild COVID-19 (a few samples of this study predate the infection). Cell type and time point are not known. Sequencing was done on a sample of PBMCs or a T cell subset sorted from them (not recorded which). CDR3 sequence reads: CASSPDRAAYEQYF. In DNA form, the CDR3 reads TGTGCCAGCAGTCCGGACAGGGCGGCCTACGAGCAGTACTTC.